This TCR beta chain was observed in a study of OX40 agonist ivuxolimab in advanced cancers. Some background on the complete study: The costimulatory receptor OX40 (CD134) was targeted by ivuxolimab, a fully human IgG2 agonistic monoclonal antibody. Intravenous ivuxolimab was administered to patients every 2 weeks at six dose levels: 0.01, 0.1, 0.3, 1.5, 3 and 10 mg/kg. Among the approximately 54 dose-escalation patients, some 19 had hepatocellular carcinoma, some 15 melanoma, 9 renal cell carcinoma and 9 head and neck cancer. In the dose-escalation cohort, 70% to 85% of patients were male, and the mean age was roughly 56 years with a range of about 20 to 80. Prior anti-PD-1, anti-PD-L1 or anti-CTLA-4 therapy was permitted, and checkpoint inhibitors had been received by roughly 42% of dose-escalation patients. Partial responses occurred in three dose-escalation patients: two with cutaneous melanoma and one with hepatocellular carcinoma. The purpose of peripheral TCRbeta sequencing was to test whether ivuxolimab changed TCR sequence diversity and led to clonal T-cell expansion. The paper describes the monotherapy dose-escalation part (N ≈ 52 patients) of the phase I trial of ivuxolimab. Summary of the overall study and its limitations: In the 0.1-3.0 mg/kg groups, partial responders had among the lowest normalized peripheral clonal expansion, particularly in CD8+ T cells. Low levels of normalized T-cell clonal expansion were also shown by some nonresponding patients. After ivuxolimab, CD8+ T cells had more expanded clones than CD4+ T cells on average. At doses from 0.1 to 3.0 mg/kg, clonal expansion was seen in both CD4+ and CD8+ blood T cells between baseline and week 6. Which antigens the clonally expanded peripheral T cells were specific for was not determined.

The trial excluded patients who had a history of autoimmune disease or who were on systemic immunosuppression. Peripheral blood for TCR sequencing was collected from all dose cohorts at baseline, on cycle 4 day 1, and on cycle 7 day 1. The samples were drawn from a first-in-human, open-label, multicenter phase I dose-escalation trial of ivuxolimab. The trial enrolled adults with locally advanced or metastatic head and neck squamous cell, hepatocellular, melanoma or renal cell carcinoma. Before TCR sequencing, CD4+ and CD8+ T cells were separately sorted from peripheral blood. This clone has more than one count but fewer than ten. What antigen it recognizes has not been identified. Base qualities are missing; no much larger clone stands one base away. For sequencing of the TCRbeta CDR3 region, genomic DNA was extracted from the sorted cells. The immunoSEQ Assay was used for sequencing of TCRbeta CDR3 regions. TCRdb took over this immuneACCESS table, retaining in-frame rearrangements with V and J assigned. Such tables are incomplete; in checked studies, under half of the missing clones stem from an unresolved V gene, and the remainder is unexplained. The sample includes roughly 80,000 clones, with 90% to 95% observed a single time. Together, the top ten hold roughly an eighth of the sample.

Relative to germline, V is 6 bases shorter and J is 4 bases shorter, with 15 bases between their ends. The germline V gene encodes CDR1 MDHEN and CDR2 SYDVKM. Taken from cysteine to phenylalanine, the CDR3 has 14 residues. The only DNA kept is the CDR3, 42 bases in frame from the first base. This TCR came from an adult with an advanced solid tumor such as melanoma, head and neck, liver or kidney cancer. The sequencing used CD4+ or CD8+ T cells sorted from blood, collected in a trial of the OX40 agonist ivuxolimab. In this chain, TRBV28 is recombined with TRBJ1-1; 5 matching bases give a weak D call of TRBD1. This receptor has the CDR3 CASSFQGVSTEAFF. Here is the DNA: TGTGCCAGCAGCTTCCAGGGAGTGAGCACTGAAGCTTTCTTT.